This passage covers 29 T cell receptor beta chains from one sample sequenced in a study of blood T cell repertoires in COVID-19. Measured with immunoSEQ multiplex PCR; TCRdb has only the in-frame clones, and not every one. The sample lists about 32,000 clones, just over 90% occurring once. The sample was peripheral blood. The receptor set was obtained from a man aged 60-69 years with acute or convalescent COVID-19.

The chain's CDR3 is CASSLAIIGGQETQYF. The CDR3 region has the DNA TGTGCCAGCAGCTTAGCCATCATAGGAGGTCAAGAGACCCAGTACTTC. The rearrangement joins TRBV11-3 to TRBJ2-5, with D maybe TRBD2 (5 bases). V lost 1 base and J lost 2, with 14 bases in between. The CDR3 has 16 residues. Germline assignment: CDR1 SGHNT and CDR2 YENEEA.

This chain connects TRBV9 to TRBJ2-3; 10 nucleotides match TRBD2. Germline V lookup: CDR1 SGDLS, CDR2 YYNGEE. The V and J ends lost 3 bases and 0 bases, in that order; junction bases with no gene match: 7. The CDR3 runs to 17 residues. The CDR3, as DNA: TGTGCCAGCAGCGCCCAGTGGACTAGCGGTAGCACAGATACGCAGTATTTT. Translating it yields CASSAQWTSGSTDTQYF.

The rearrangement joins TRBV4-3 to TRBJ2-2, with TRBD1 identical over 10 bases. V gave up 3 bases and J gave up 1 base; unmatched junction bases: 5. The CDR3 is made up of 17 amino acids. The germline gives CDR1 LGHNA, CDR2 YSLEER. CDR3 nucleotide sequence: TGCGCCAGCAGCCACCAGGACAGGGGGGAGAACACCGGGGAGCTGTTTTTT. Protein product: CASSHQDRGENTGELFF.

V usage is TRBV18 and J usage is TRBJ2-1; perhaps TRBD2 as D (5 bases). The CDR3 runs to 13 residues. Germline CDR1 reads KGHSH; CDR2 reads LQKENI. The V gene lost 1 base and the J gene lost 6 bases, with 7 bases spanning the gap. The CDR3 bases are TGTGCCAGCTCACCACAGAGGGTCAATGAGCAGTTCTTC. It codes for CASSPQRVNEQFF.

V usage is TRBV5-1 and J usage is TRBJ2-2; tentatively, D is TRBD1 (6 bases). V lost 4 bases and J 0 bases, leaving 10 bases between the germline ends. This CDR3 is built from 15 residues. Germline V lookup: CDR1 SGHRS, CDR2 YFSETQ. The CDR3 sequence is CASSRDNSNTGELFF. DNA of the CDR3: TGCGCCAGCAGCCGGGACAACTCGAACACCGGGGAGCTGTTTTTT. The full variable domain, rest sourced from reference TRBV5-1 and TRBJ2-2, is KAGVTQTPRYLIKTRGQQVTLSCSPISGHRSVSWYQQTPGQGLQFLFEYFSETQRNKGNFPGRFSGRQFSNSRSEMNVSTLELGDSALYLCASSRDNSNTGELFFGEGSRLTVL.

The J gene is TRBJ1-3, the V gene TRBV6-5; D gene uncertain. V was cut by 11 bases and J by 8 bases, with 13 bases left in between. The CDR3 loop spans 11 amino acids. CDR1 is MNHEY, CDR2 SVGAGI, per germline. Written as DNA, the CDR3 is TGTGCCTTTAGCGGCGGAGACACCATATATTTT. Protein product: CAFSGGDTIYF.

This clone was picked up one time. The genes are TRBV11-3 and TRBJ1-3, with TRBD1 matching over 7 bases. The V segment lost 5 bases and the J segment 0 bases; nucleotides outside the gene matches: 4. The CDR3 has 15 amino acids. Looked up from germline, CDR1 is SGHNT and CDR2 is YENEEA. CDR3 coding DNA: TGTGCCAGCAGCGTCTGGGACAGCTCTGGAAACACCATATATTTT. This codes for CASSVWDSSGNTIYF.

The chain links TRBV5-1 to TRBJ1-3, with D perhaps matching TRBD1 (5 bases). The length of the CDR3 is 15 residues. Germline V CDR1 and CDR2: SGHRS, YFSETQ. Between the trimmed V and J ends, which lost 1 base and 11 bases, there was a span of 19 bases. In DNA form, the CDR3 reads TGCGCCAGCAGCTTGACAGTCCTCTCGGGGGAACCCATATATTTT. It yields the protein CASSLTVLSGEPIYF. The whole variable domain, filled in from reference TRBV5-1 and TRBJ1-3, reads KAGVTQTPRYLIKTRGQQVTLSCSPISGHRSVSWYQQTPGQGLQFLFEYFSETQRNKGNFPGRFSGRQFSNSRSEMNVSTLELGDSALYLCASSLTVLSGEPIYFGEGSWLTVV.

V usage is TRBV19 and J usage is TRBJ2-2; D might be TRBD1 (6 bases). This CDR3 has 14 amino acids. In germline, CDR1 is LNHDA, CDR2 SQIVND (reference sequence). V shed 7 bases and J shed 3 bases, with 12 bases lying between them. CDR3: CASKRQADTGELFF. The CDR3 DNA follows: TGTGCCAGTAAAAGACAGGCGGACACCGGGGAGCTGTTTTTT.

The chain joins TRBV2 to TRBJ1-1, with no clear D. Germline CDR1 is SNHLY and CDR2 is FYNNEI. CDR3 size: 13 residues. V lost 7 bases, J lost 0 bases, and 9 bases lay in between. The CDR3 region has the DNA TGTGCCAGCAAGAAAGAGATGAACACTGAAGCTTTCTTT. Translated, it gives CASKKEMNTEAFF.

This rearrangement joins TRBV6-5 to TRBJ1-1, with 9 bases matching TRBD1. The CDR3 consists of 15 residues. Germline trimming cut 6 bases from V and 3 bases from J; bases unmatched to any gene: 8. The germline V gene encodes CDR1 MNHEY and CDR2 SVGAGI. The CDR3 sequence: CASRPTGGLDTEAFF. Here the CDR3 DNA reads TGTGCCAGCAGACCTACAGGGGGCCTCGACACTGAAGCTTTCTTT.

By its share, this clone is medium-sized. The chain recombines TRBV19 with TRBJ2-1; no clear D. Germline V gives CDR1 LNHDA, CDR2 SQIVND (reference sequence). Trimming removed 1 base at V and 8 bases at J, with 12 bases between. This CDR3 region has 14 residues. This CDR3 reads CASSIGLYLDEQFF. In DNA form, the CDR3 reads TGTGCCAGTAGTATAGGACTCTACCTCGATGAGCAGTTCTTC.

This chain joins TRBV27 and TRBJ1-1; the D is unclear. The germline V gene has CDR1 MNHEY and CDR2 SMNVEV (reference sequence). This CDR3 region has 15 residues. Deletions cut 4 bases from V and 0 bases from J, with 12 bases between. CDR3 residues: CASSSRNSMNTEAFF. The CDR3 DNA follows: TGTGCCAGCAGTTCGAGGAATTCTATGAACACTGAAGCTTTCTTT.

This clone was seen once. The CDR3 loop reads CAISEDAPPGNEQFF. The CDR3 DNA follows: TGTGCCATCAGTGAGGATGCCCCACCAGGCAATGAGCAGTTCTTC. J is TRBJ2-1 and V is TRBV10-3; D remains unclear. Trimming took off 2 bases at V and 6 bases at J, with 14 bases between the two ends. The CDR3 spans 15 residues. CDR1 ENHRY and CDR2 SYGVKD come from the germline V gene.

This clone was picked up a small number of times. The chain employs TRBV7-9 and TRBJ2-7, with D perhaps TRBD2 (6 bases). The CDR3 loop spans 14 amino acids. Germline CDR1 and CDR2: SEHNR and FQNEAQ (reference sequence). The ends were cut back, 1 base at V and 2 bases at J, with 9 bases in the middle. CDR3 sequence: CASSLGGLTYEQYF. As DNA, the CDR3 is TGTGCCAGCAGCTTAGGCGGACTAACCTACGAGCAGTACTTC. The variable domain in full, with the rest retrieved from reference TRBV7-9 and TRBJ2-7, is DTGVSQNPRHKITKRGQNVTFRCDPISEHNRLYWYRQTLGQGPEFLTYFQNEAQLEKSRLLSDRFSAERPKGSFSTLEIQRTEQGDSAMYLCASSLGGLTYEQYFGPGTRLTVT.

The chain combines TRBV6-1 with TRBJ1-1, with D maybe TRBD1 (5 bases). CDR3 length equals 15 residues. CDR1 and CDR2 (germline): MNHNS, SASEGT. V lost 2 bases, J lost 5 bases, and 15 bases lay in between. The CDR3 reads CASSEMHRGVTEAFF. In DNA, the CDR3 is TGTGCCAGCAGTGAAATGCATCGGGGGGTTACTGAAGCTTTCTTT.

The chain couples TRBV5-1 to TRBJ2-3; 8 bases match TRBD1. Germline assignment: CDR1 SGHRS and CDR2 YFSETQ. The CDR3 runs 16 residues. Trimming cost V 2 bases and J 2 bases; bases outside gene matches: 7. The CDR3 loop is CASSLLGQGSTDTQYF. CDR3 in DNA: TGCGCCAGCAGCTTACTTGGACAGGGATCCACAGATACGCAGTATTTT.

This clone came up once. The genes are TRBV5-1 and TRBJ1-2; weak D call: TRBD1 (6 bases). Germline V gives CDR1 SGHRS, CDR2 YFSETQ. The length of the CDR3 is 18 residues. The V and J ends lost 0 bases and 6 bases respectively, with 24 bases between them. The CDR3 is CASSLEGGRGRPADGYTF. DNA for the CDR3: TGCGCCAGCAGCTTGGAAGGTGGCAGGGGCCGACCCGCGGATGGCTACACCTTC.

This clone is a singleton in its sample. This chain uses TRBV11-3 with TRBJ1-1, with 8 bases that match TRBD1. V lost 3 bases to trimming and J lost 5 bases; unmatched junction nucleotides: 8. The germline V gene has CDR1 SGHNT and CDR2 YENEEA. This CDR3 comprises 15 residues. The CDR3, as DNA: TGTGCCAGCAGCTTTCGGACAGGGACGGGGACTGAAGCTTTCTTT. Translating it yields CASSFRTGTGTEAFF. Filled out from reference TRBV11-3 and TRBJ1-1, the complete variable domain reads EAGVVQSPRYKIIEKKQPVAFWCNPISGHNTLYWYLQNLGQGPELLIRYENEEAVDDSQLPKDRFSAERLKGVDSTLKIQPAELGDSAVYLCASSFRTGTGTEAFFGQGTRLTVV.

V usage is TRBV24-1 and J usage is TRBJ2-5, with 10 positions matching TRBD1. The CDR3 is 13 amino acids. The ends lost 9 bases at V and 5 bases at J; junction bases unmatched: 5. Germline CDR1 reads KGHDR; CDR2 reads SFDVKD. The CDR3 region has the DNA TGTGCCACCGGGGGACAGGGGCCGGAGACCCAGTACTTC. This gives the protein CATGGQGPETQYF.

The chain combines TRBV6-5 with TRBJ1-6; 9 bases fit TRBD1. V lost 5 bases, J lost 9 bases, and 5 bases stayed unmatched. The CDR3 runs to 14 residues. Germline values: CDR1 MNHEY, CDR2 SVGAGI. The CDR3 sequence is CASSPRDRVSPLHF. The CDR3 bases are TGTGCCAGCAGTCCCCGGGACAGGGTTTCACCCCTCCACTTT.

This chain links TRBV13 with TRBJ1-4, with 10 nucleotides matching TRBD1. CDR1 PRHDT and CDR2 FYEKMQ come from the germline V gene (reference sequence). This CDR3 is built from 15 residues. The V and J ends lost 5 bases and 8 bases, in that order; junction bases with no gene match: 8. The CDR3 sequence is CASSGPGQGIEKLFF. CDR3 bases: TGTGCCAGCAGCGGACCGGGACAGGGGATAGAAAAACTGTTTTTT. Together with reference TRBV13 and TRBJ1-4, the CDR3 gives the full variable domain: AAGVIQSPRHLIKEKRETATLKCYPIPRHDTVYWYQQGPGQDPQFLISFYEKMQSDKGSIPDRFSAQQFSDYHSELNMSSLELGDSALYFCASSGPGQGIEKLFFGSGTQLSVL.

The V gene is TRBV4-2, the J gene TRBJ2-5, with 15 bases fitting TRBD2. The germline CDR1 and CDR2 sequences are LGHNA and YNFKEQ. The CDR3 runs 16 residues. The trim removed 3 bases at V and 4 bases at J, leaving 3 bases unmatched. The CDR3 DNA follows: TGTGCCAGCAGCCATAGGGGACTAGCGGGAGGAGAGACCCAGTACTTC. It encodes CASSHRGLAGGETQYF.

This rearrangement joins TRBV3-1 (or the pseudogene TRBV3-2) to TRBJ2-7, with TRBD1 identical over 7 bases. The CDR3 consists of 16 residues. The J segment lost 0 bases and the V segment lost 4 bases, leaving 9 bases of the junction unmatched. Germline lookup yields CDR1 LGHDT and CDR2 YNNKEL (reference sequence). CDR3 amino acids: CASSLHRDSGSYEQYF. The CDR3 DNA follows: TGTGCCAGCAGCCTTCACCGGGACAGTGGCTCCTACGAGCAGTACTTC.

This chain links TRBV5-1 with TRBJ1-2, with TRBD1 as a possible D gene (5 bases). CDR1 and CDR2 from the germline V gene are SGHRS and YFSETQ. CDR3 length: 13 amino acids. Between the trimmed V and J ends, which lost 0 bases and 4 bases, there was a span of 7 bases. CDR3 residues: CASSLDRSYGYTF. In nucleotides, the CDR3 is TGCGCCAGCAGCTTGGACAGGAGCTATGGCTACACCTTC.

The chain uses TRBV25-1 and TRBJ2-1; D might be TRBD2 (6 bases). V lost 3 bases to trimming and J lost 4 bases, with 10 bases between them. The CDR3 consists of 14 residues. The germline V gene encodes CDR1 MGHDK and CDR2 SYGVNS. This CDR3 reads CASSDASVYNEQFF. The CDR3 region has the DNA TGTGCCAGCAGTGACGCTAGCGTATACAATGAGCAGTTCTTC.

The J gene is TRBJ2-1, the V gene TRBV19; D is ambiguous. Per the germline V gene, CDR1 is LNHDA and CDR2 is SQIVND (reference sequence). This CDR3 is built from 15 residues. Trimming took 9 bases from V and 7 from J, leaving 22 bases between them. The CDR3 here is CASSFTTSGFNEQFF. The CDR3 DNA is TGTGCCAGCTCATTTACAACCTCAGGTTTTAATGAGCAGTTCTTC.

The rearrangement links TRBV3-1 (or the pseudogene TRBV3-2) to TRBJ2-1, with 10 bases fitting TRBD2. CDR3 size: 18 residues. Per the germline V gene, CDR1 is LGHDT and CDR2 is YNNKEL (reference sequence). Trimming took 0 bases from V and 5 from J; bases not matched to a gene: 10. The CDR3 protein is CASSQERLLAGRHNEQFF. In DNA form, the CDR3 reads TGTGCCAGCAGCCAAGAAAGATTACTAGCGGGACGCCACAATGAGCAGTTCTTC.

The V and J genes are TRBV5-1 and TRBJ2-2; possible D gene TRBD1, 5 bases. Germline assignment: CDR1 SGHRS and CDR2 YFSETQ. Deletions cut 1 base from V and 2 bases from J, with 21 bases between. CDR3 length: 19 residues. CDR3 loop: CASSLMILRLQGNTGELFF. The CDR3 DNA follows: TGCGCCAGCAGCTTGATGATCTTGCGGTTGCAGGGAAACACCGGGGAGCTGTTTTTT.